This is a list of T cell receptor beta chains from one sample in a study of shared clonotypes between healthy human individuals. Data came from immunoSEQ multiplex PCR; TCRdb stores just in-frame clones and leaves some out. The data contain about 680,000 clones, roughly 94% of them singletons. Sequencing used naive CD8+ T cells sorted from blood. These receptor sequences come from a man aged 25-40 years in good health. Each CDR3 is given with its conserved first and last residue. D genes are given only for firm matches. Clone size is shown for a subset of rows, as once, few, many or a class of expanded clone.

d_gene: NA
v_gene: TRBV5-1
j_gene: TRBJ2-5
abundance: NA
CDR3nt: TGCGCCAGCAGCCATGAGAATGCGGAGACCCAGTACTTC
CDR3aa: CASSHENAETQYF

d_gene: NA
v_gene: TRBV25-1
j_gene: TRBJ1-2
abundance: NA
CDR3nt: TGTGCCAGCAGTGAATGGAGGGTCTCGGATCTCTATGGCTACACCTTC
CDR3aa: CASSEWRVSDLYGYTF

d_gene: NA
v_gene: TRBV25-1
j_gene: TRBJ2-5
abundance: NA
CDR3nt: TGTGCCAGCAGTGAACGCCAGGACGCGATCCAAGAGACCCAGTACTTC
CDR3aa: CASSERQDAIQETQYF

d_gene: TRBD1
v_gene: TRBV28
j_gene: TRBJ2-7
abundance: NA
CDR3nt: TGTGCCAGCAGCCCGGGGACAGACTACGAGCAGTACTTC
CDR3aa: CASSPGTDYEQYF

d_gene: NA
v_gene: TRBV27
j_gene: TRBJ2-7
abundance: NA
CDR3nt: TGTGCCAGCAGGGTCCAGGGGGGTAGCGGCTACGAGCAGTACTTC
CDR3aa: CASRVQGGSGYEQYF

d_gene: TRBD2
v_gene: TRBV11-2
j_gene: TRBJ2-7
abundance: few
CDR3nt: TGTGCCAGCAGCCAGGGACTAGCGGGGTTCTACGAGCAGTACTTC
CDR3aa: CASSQGLAGFYEQYF

d_gene: NA
v_gene: TRBV7-9
j_gene: TRBJ2-7
abundance: NA
CDR3nt: TGTGCCAGCAGCTTAATAGGGGAGCAGTACTTC
CDR3aa: CASSLIGEQYF

d_gene: TRBD2
v_gene: TRBV29-1
j_gene: TRBJ2-7
abundance: NA
CDR3nt: TGCAGCGTTCTACGGACTAGCGGAACCTACGAGCAGTACTTC
CDR3aa: CSVLRTSGTYEQYF

d_gene: NA
v_gene: TRBV7-2
j_gene: TRBJ2-7
abundance: NA
CDR3nt: TGTGCCAGCAGCTCCGGTCGGGGCTACGAGCAGTACTTC
CDR3aa: CASSSGRGYEQYF

d_gene: NA
v_gene: TRBV7-8
j_gene: TRBJ2-1
abundance: NA
CDR3nt: TGTGCCAGCAGCTTATGGGAGCACCGTAATGAGCAGTTCTTC
CDR3aa: CASSLWEHRNEQFF

d_gene: NA
v_gene: TRBV7-7
j_gene: TRBJ2-2
abundance: NA
CDR3nt: TGTGCTAGCAGCTTGGGAAGGACGGGCGGGGAGCTGTTTTTT
CDR3aa: CASSLGRTGGELFF

d_gene: NA
v_gene: TRBV10-1
j_gene: TRBJ1-1
abundance: NA
CDR3nt: TGCGCCAGCAGTGAGCTAGGGAGGGACACTGAAGCTTTCTTT
CDR3aa: CASSELGRDTEAFF

d_gene: TRBD2
v_gene: TRBV6-1
j_gene: TRBJ2-4
abundance: NA
CDR3nt: TGTGCCAGCAGTCAAGCTAGCGGGAGGCATCCTCTAGCCAAAAACATTCAGTACTTC
CDR3aa: CASSQASGRHPLAKNIQYF

d_gene: NA
v_gene: TRBV14
j_gene: TRBJ2-3
abundance: NA
CDR3nt: TGTGCCAGCAGCTTCGACAGCCCGAACACAGATACGCAGTATTTT
CDR3aa: CASSFDSPNTDTQYF

d_gene: NA
v_gene: TRBV28
j_gene: TRBJ1-2
abundance: NA
CDR3nt: TGTGCCAGCAGTGGTATCGACAGGCGATATGGCTACACCTTC
CDR3aa: CASSGIDRRYGYTF

d_gene: TRBD2
v_gene: TRBV7-9
j_gene: TRBJ2-7
abundance: few
CDR3nt: TGTGCCAGCAGTGACGGACTAGGCGTCTACGAGCAGTACTTC
CDR3aa: CASSDGLGVYEQYF

d_gene: TRBD1
v_gene: TRBV5-4
j_gene: TRBJ1-4
abundance: once
CDR3nt: TGTGCCAGCAGTTACCTGGACAGGGAAACTAATGAAAAACTGTTTTTT
CDR3aa: CASSYLDRETNEKLFF

d_gene: NA
v_gene: TRBV29-1
j_gene: TRBJ2-5
abundance: NA
CDR3nt: TGCAGCACCGAACCGACAGGGACTCAAGAGACCCAGTACTTC
CDR3aa: CSTEPTGTQETQYF

d_gene: NA
v_gene: TRBV7-2
j_gene: TRBJ2-3
abundance: NA
CDR3nt: TGTGCCAGCAGCTTAGCCCAGCGGCAAAGCACAGATACGCAGTATTTT
CDR3aa: CASSLAQRQSTDTQYF

d_gene: TRBD2
v_gene: TRBV5-4
j_gene: TRBJ2-3
abundance: NA
CDR3nt: TGTGCCAGCAGCTTGGTTGCGGGAGCAGATACGCAGTATTTT
CDR3aa: CASSLVAGADTQYF

d_gene: NA
v_gene: TRBV28
j_gene: TRBJ2-1
abundance: NA
CDR3nt: TGTGCCAGCAGTTTACCCGTTTCTGAGACAGTGAGGGTCTCCTACAATGAGCAGTTCTTC
CDR3aa: CASSLPVSETVRVSYNEQFF

d_gene: NA
v_gene: TRBV4-1
j_gene: TRBJ1-3
abundance: NA
CDR3nt: TGCGCCAGCAGCTCCTATTCGTTTGGAGGAAACACCATATATTTT
CDR3aa: CASSSYSFGGNTIYF

d_gene: NA
v_gene: TRBV28
j_gene: TRBJ1-5
abundance: NA
CDR3nt: TGTGCCAGCAGTCCCGAGGGGGGAATTCAGCCCCAGCATTTT
CDR3aa: CASSPEGGIQPQHF

d_gene: TRBD1
v_gene: TRBV4-2
j_gene: TRBJ1-2
abundance: NA
CDR3nt: TGTGCCAGCAGCCACGGACAGGGGGTAAGGAGCGGCTACACCTTC
CDR3aa: CASSHGQGVRSGYTF

d_gene: NA
v_gene: TRBV6-6
j_gene: TRBJ2-1
abundance: NA
CDR3nt: TGTGCCAGCAAGGGTGTCGCCGGGTCCTACAATGAGCAGTTCTTC
CDR3aa: CASKGVAGSYNEQFF

d_gene: NA
v_gene: TRBV29-1
j_gene: TRBJ2-1
abundance: once
CDR3nt: TGCAGCGTTGACGCGGCTATTAGCTCCTACAATGAGCAGTTCTTC
CDR3aa: CSVDAAISSYNEQFF

d_gene: NA
v_gene: TRBV9
j_gene: TRBJ2-1
abundance: NA
CDR3nt: TGTGCCAGCAGTTTAAACAATGAGCAGTTCTTC
CDR3aa: CASSLNNEQFF

d_gene: NA
v_gene: TRBV9
j_gene: TRBJ2-7
abundance: NA
CDR3nt: TGTGCCAGCAGCGTAGATCCCTCTAAGGGCGACGAGCAGTACTTC
CDR3aa: CASSVDPSKGDEQYF

d_gene: TRBD1
v_gene: TRBV27
j_gene: TRBJ2-7
abundance: NA
CDR3nt: TGTGCCAGCAGCGTACAGGGGGCTGCTTACGAGCAGTACTTC
CDR3aa: CASSVQGAAYEQYF

d_gene: NA
v_gene: TRBV7-6
j_gene: TRBJ2-3
abundance: NA
CDR3nt: TGTGCCAGCAGCTTAGGTCCAGATACGCAGTATTTT
CDR3aa: CASSLGPDTQYF

d_gene: TRBD1
v_gene: TRBV7-9
j_gene: TRBJ1-1
abundance: NA
CDR3nt: TGTGCCAGCAGTCCCACGCCGGGACAGAGGAACACTGAAGCTTTCTTT
CDR3aa: CASSPTPGQRNTEAFF

d_gene: NA
v_gene: TRBV5-1
j_gene: TRBJ2-1
abundance: NA
CDR3nt: TGCGCCAGCAGCTTGAAGGTCGGCGGGGTATCCTACAATGAGCAGTTCTTC
CDR3aa: CASSLKVGGVSYNEQFF

d_gene: TRBD2
v_gene: TRBV7-8
j_gene: TRBJ2-3
abundance: NA
CDR3nt: TGTGCCAGCAGCATAGGACTAGCGGGAGGCCCTGTAACGCAGTATTTT
CDR3aa: CASSIGLAGGPVTQYF

d_gene: TRBD2
v_gene: TRBV2
j_gene: TRBJ2-6
abundance: NA
CDR3nt: TGTGCCAGTCTTACTAGCGGGAGCCCTGGGGCCAACGTCCTGACTTTC
CDR3aa: CASLTSGSPGANVLTF

d_gene: TRBD2
v_gene: TRBV6-1
j_gene: TRBJ2-3
abundance: once
CDR3nt: TGTGCCAGCAGAGAAAGACTAGCGGGAGATCTCGATACGCAGTATTTT
CDR3aa: CASRERLAGDLDTQYF

d_gene: TRBD1
v_gene: TRBV27
j_gene: TRBJ2-7
abundance: NA
CDR3nt: TGTGCCAGCAGTTTAGTACGGACAGGGTTCGAGCAGTACTTC
CDR3aa: CASSLVRTGFEQYF

d_gene: TRBD2
v_gene: TRBV29-1
j_gene: TRBJ2-3
abundance: NA
CDR3nt: TGCAGCGTGTGGACTAGCGGGAGGACAGATACGCAGTATTTT
CDR3aa: CSVWTSGRTDTQYF

d_gene: NA
v_gene: TRBV20-1
j_gene: TRBJ2-5
abundance: NA
CDR3nt: TGCAGTGCTAGTTACGAGACCCAGTACTTC
CDR3aa: CSASYETQYF

d_gene: NA
v_gene: TRBV28
j_gene: TRBJ2-7
abundance: NA
CDR3nt: TGTGCCAGCAGTCCCTATACAGGGAGTTTTTACGAGCAGTACTTC
CDR3aa: CASSPYTGSFYEQYF

d_gene: TRBD2
v_gene: TRBV27
j_gene: TRBJ2-6
abundance: NA
CDR3nt: TGTGCCAGCAGTATGGGTGGGATTGGGCTAGCGGGAGGCCGGGGCTCTGGGGCCAACGTCCTGACTTTC
CDR3aa: CASSMGGIGLAGGRGSGANVLTF

d_gene: NA
v_gene: TRBV27
j_gene: TRBJ1-4
abundance: NA
CDR3nt: TGTGCCAGCAGTTTGGGAGGTTCTTCAACTAATGAAAAACTGTTTTTT
CDR3aa: CASSLGGSSTNEKLFF

d_gene: NA
v_gene: TRBV27
j_gene: TRBJ1-3
abundance: NA
CDR3nt: TGTGCCAGCAGTCTGGGACCGTCTGGAAACACCATATATTTT
CDR3aa: CASSLGPSGNTIYF

d_gene: NA
v_gene: TRBV7-9
j_gene: TRBJ2-3
abundance: NA
CDR3nt: TGTGCCAGCAGCTTAGCCGACACAGGGCCTCCCGGGGGCACAGATACGCAGTATTTT
CDR3aa: CASSLADTGPPGGTDTQYF

d_gene: NA
v_gene: TRBV4-1
j_gene: TRBJ2-7
abundance: NA
CDR3nt: TGCGCCAGCAGCCAAGATGGAACAGGAGGAAGGTACGAGCAGTACTTC
CDR3aa: CASSQDGTGGRYEQYF

d_gene: NA
v_gene: TRBV28
j_gene: TRBJ1-5
abundance: NA
CDR3nt: TGTGCCAGCAGTATCAGGGGTGGCAATCAGCCCCAGCATTTT
CDR3aa: CASSIRGGNQPQHF

d_gene: TRBD2
v_gene: TRBV4-3
j_gene: TRBJ2-1
abundance: NA
CDR3nt: TGCGCCAGCAGCCAAGCAGCGGGCGGGAGGGGCGATGAGCAGTTCTTC
CDR3aa: CASSQAAGGRGDEQFF

d_gene: TRBD1
v_gene: TRBV5-1
j_gene: TRBJ2-1
abundance: NA
CDR3nt: TGCGCCAGCAGCCACCCGGGACAGACAAATGAGCAGTTCTTC
CDR3aa: CASSHPGQTNEQFF

d_gene: TRBD1
v_gene: TRBV5-1
j_gene: TRBJ2-3
abundance: NA
CDR3nt: TGCGCCAGCAGCCCAGGACAGGGATCAGCAGATACGCAGTATTTT
CDR3aa: CASSPGQGSADTQYF

d_gene: NA
v_gene: TRBV19
j_gene: TRBJ1-1
abundance: NA
CDR3nt: TGTGCCAGTAGTATGTGGAAGGTAATGAACACTGAAGCTTTCTTT
CDR3aa: CASSMWKVMNTEAFF

d_gene: NA
v_gene: TRBV11-1
j_gene: TRBJ2-5
abundance: NA
CDR3nt: TGTGCCAGCAGCTTAATGGGTTTCGAAGAGACCCAGTACTTC
CDR3aa: CASSLMGFEETQYF

d_gene: TRBD1
v_gene: TRBV28
j_gene: TRBJ2-5
abundance: NA
CDR3nt: TGTGCCAGCAGCACCTCCGGACAGGGGCAAGAGACCCAGTACTTC
CDR3aa: CASSTSGQGQETQYF

d_gene: TRBD1
v_gene: TRBV7-9
j_gene: TRBJ2-5
abundance: NA
CDR3nt: TGTGCCAGCAGCCATAGGACAGGGTTCGATGAGACCCAGTACTTC
CDR3aa: CASSHRTGFDETQYF

d_gene: TRBD1
v_gene: TRBV5-1
j_gene: TRBJ2-7
abundance: NA
CDR3nt: TGCGCCAGCAGCCCGGGACAGGGGCATTTCTACGAGCAGTACTTC
CDR3aa: CASSPGQGHFYEQYF

d_gene: TRBD1
v_gene: TRBV27
j_gene: TRBJ2-3
abundance: NA
CDR3nt: TGTGCCAGCACACCCGGGACAGCTAGCACAGATACGCAGTATTTT
CDR3aa: CASTPGTASTDTQYF

d_gene: TRBD2
v_gene: TRBV9
j_gene: TRBJ2-1
abundance: once
CDR3nt: TGTGCCAGCAGCGTATCGGGACTAGCCTACAATGAGCAGTTCTTC
CDR3aa: CASSVSGLAYNEQFF